The following is a T cell receptor (beta chain) sequence with its context. These data come from a study of cytomegalovirus exposure and HLA in healthy donors. Per the germline V gene, CDR1 is MNHNS and CDR2 is SASEGT. The length of the CDR3 is 13 residues. The V gene lost 6 bases and the J gene lost 5 bases, with 10 bases spanning the gap. PCR amplification relied on 60 Vbeta primers (plus 13 Jbeta primers). TCRdb's copy holds only in-frame clones and misses some; the assay was immunoSEQ multiplex PCR. The data hold roughly 120,000 clones, with roughly two thirds observed a single time. The receptor's source is a man aged 18 to 29 in good health and CMV-seropositive. The chain carries TRBV6-1 and TRBJ2-2; D is uncertain. Sequencing was carried out using PBMCs. Here the CDR3 reads CASRPTLTGELFF. The CDR3 DNA reads TGTGCCAGCAGACCTACCTTAACCGGGGAGCTGTTTTTT.